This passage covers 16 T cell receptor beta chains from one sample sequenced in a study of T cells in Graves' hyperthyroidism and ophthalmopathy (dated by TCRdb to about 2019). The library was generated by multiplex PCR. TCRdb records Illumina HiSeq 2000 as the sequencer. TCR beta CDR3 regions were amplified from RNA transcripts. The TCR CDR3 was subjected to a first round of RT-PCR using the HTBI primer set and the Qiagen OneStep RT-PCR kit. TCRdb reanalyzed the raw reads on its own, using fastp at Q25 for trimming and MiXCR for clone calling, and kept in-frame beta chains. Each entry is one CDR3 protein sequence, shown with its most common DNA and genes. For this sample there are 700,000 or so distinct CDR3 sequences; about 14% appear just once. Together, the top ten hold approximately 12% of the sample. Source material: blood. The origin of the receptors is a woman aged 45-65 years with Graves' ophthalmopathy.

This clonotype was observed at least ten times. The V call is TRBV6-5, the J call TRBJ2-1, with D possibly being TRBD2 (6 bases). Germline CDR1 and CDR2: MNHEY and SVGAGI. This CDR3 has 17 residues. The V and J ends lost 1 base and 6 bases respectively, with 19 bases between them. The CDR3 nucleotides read TGTGCCAGCAGTTACTACCGGCAGGGACTGCGAATCAATGAGCAGTTCTTC. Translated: CASSYYRQGLRINEQFF.

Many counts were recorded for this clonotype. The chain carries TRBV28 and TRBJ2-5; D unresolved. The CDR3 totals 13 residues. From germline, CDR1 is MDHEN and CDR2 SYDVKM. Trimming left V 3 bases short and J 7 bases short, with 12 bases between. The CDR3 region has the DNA TGTGCCAGCAGTTTTTTCACGTCCGGGACCCAGTACTTC. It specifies CASSFFTSGTQYF.

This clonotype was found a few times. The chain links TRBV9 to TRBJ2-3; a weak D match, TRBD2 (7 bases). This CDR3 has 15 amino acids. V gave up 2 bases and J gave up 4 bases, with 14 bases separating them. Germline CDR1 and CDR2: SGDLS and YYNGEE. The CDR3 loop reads CASSVGGQAADTQYF. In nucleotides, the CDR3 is TGTGCCAGCAGCGTCGGGGGGCAGGCGGCAGATACGCAGTATTTT.

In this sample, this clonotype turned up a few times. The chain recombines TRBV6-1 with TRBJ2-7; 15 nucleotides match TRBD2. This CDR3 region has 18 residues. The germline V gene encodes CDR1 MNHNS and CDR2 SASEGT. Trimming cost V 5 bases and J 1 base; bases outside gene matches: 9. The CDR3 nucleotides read TGTGCCAGCAGTTCCCGGACTAGCGGGAGGGCCGGTTCCTACGAGCAGTACTTC. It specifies CASSSRTSGRAGSYEQYF.

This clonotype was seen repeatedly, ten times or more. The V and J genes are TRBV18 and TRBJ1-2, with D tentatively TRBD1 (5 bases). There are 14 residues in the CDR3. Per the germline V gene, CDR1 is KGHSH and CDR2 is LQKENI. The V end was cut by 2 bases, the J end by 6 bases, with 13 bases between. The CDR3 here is CASSPRAGGNGYTF. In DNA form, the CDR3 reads TGTGCCAGCTCACCAAGGGCCGGGGGGAATGGCTACACCTTC. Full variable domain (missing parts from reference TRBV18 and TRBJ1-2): NAGVMQNPRHLVRRRGQEARLRCSPMKGHSHVYWYRQLPEEGLKFMVYLQKENIIDESGMPKERFSAEFPKEGPSILRIQQVVRGDSAAYFCASSPRAGGNGYTFGSGTRLTVV.

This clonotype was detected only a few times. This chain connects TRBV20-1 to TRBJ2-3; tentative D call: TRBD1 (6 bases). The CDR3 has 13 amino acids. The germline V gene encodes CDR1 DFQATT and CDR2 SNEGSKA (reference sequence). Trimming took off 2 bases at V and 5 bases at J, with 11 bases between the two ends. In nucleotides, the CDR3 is TGCAGTGCTAGACTAAACAGGGAAGATACGCAGTATTTT. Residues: CSARLNREDTQYF.

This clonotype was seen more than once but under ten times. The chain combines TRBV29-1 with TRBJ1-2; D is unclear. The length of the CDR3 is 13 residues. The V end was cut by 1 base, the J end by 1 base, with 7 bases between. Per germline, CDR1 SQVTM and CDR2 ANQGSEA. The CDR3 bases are TGCAGCGTTGAAGGAGACTTTAACTATGGCTACACCTTC. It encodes CSVEGDFNYGYTF.

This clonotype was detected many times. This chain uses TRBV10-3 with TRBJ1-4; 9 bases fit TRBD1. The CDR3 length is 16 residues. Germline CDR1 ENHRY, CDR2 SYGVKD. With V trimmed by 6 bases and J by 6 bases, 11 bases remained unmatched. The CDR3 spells CAISPGTGRADEKLFF. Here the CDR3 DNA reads TGTGCCATCAGCCCAGGGACAGGGCGCGCTGATGAAAAACTGTTTTTT.

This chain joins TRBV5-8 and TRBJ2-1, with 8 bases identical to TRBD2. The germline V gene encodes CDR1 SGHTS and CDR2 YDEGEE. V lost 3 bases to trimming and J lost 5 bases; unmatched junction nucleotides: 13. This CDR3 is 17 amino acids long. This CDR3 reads CASSSAWEERGNNEQFF. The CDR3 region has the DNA TGTGCCAGCAGCTCAGCCTGGGAGGAGCGGGGGAACAATGAGCAGTTCTTC.

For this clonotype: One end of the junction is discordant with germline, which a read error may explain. The CDR3 DNA reads as TGTGCCAGCAGAAGACCGGGACAGGGGGCGCATGGCTGCACCTTC. Its protein is CASRRPGQGAHGCTF. This sequence joins TRBV27 and TRBJ1-2, with TRBD1 matching 12 bases. Germline CDR1 and CDR2: MNHEY and SMNVEV (reference sequence). The CDR3 has 15 amino acids.

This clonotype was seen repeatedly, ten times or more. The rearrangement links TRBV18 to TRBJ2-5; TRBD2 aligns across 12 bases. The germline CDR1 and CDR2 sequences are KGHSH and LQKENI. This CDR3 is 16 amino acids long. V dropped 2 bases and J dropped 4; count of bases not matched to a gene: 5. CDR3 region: CASSPKTSGSGETQYF. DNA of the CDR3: TGTGCCAGCTCACCAAAGACTAGCGGGAGTGGAGAGACCCAGTACTTC.

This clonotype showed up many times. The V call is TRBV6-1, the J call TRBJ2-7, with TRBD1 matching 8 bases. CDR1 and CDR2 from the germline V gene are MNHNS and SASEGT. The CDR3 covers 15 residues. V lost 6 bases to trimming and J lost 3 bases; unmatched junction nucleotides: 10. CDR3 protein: CASSPSGGRFYEQYF. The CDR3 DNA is TGTGCCAGCAGCCCCTCAGGGGGCCGGTTCTACGAGCAGTACTTC.

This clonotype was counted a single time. The CDR3 sequence is CSVSTSGRASEQFF. In DNA, the CDR3 is TGCAGCGTATCGACTAGCGGGAGGGCCAGTGAGCAGTTCTTC. The chain employs TRBV29-1 and TRBJ2-1, with 14 bases lining up with TRBD2. V lost 6 bases and J lost 9; bases outside the gene matches: 7. Germline-derived CDR1 and CDR2 are SQVTM and ANQGSEA. There are 14 residues in the CDR3.

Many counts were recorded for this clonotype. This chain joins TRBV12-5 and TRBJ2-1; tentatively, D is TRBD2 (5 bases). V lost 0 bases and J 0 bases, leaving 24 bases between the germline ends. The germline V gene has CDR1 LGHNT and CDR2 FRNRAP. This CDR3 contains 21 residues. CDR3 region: CASGLVREQAVLSRSYNEQFF. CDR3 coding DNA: TGTGCTAGTGGTTTGGTAAGGGAACAAGCGGTACTTTCTCGCTCCTACAATGAGCAGTTCTTC.

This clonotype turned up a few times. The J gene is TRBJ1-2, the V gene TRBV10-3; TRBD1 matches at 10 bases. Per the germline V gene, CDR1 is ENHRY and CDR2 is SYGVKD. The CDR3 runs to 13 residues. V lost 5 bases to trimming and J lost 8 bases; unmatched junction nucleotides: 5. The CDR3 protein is CAISHGTGEGYTF. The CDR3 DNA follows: TGTGCCATCAGTCATGGGACAGGGGAAGGCTACACCTTC.

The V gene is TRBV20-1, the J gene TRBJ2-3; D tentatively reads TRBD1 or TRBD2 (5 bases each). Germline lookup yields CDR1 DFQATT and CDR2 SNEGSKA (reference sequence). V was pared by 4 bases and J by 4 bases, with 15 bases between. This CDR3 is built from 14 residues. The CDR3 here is CSAKPQPGPDTQYF. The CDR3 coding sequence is TGCAGTGCTAAGCCACAACCGGGACCAGATACGCAGTATTTT.